A few counts support the clone carrying this TCR beta chain. The antigen is undetermined. The assay was immunoSEQ multiplex PCR, and TCRdb's table has in-frame clones only and misses some. This sample has 43,000 or so clones, with roughly 86% found just once. Every patient had relapsed following autologous stem cell transplantation, and cohorts differed in brentuximab vedotin exposure. This sample is drawn from a study of PD-1 blockade in classical Hodgkin lymphoma. Findings and limits, study-wide: A significant rise in TCR diversity by C4D1 was seen for CD4+ but not CD8+ cells. Similar baseline diversity was found in complete responders and newly diagnosed patients.

Trimming at V came to 5 bases and at J to 6 bases, leaving 7 bases not matched to a gene. The CDR3 spans 15 residues. Germline-derived CDR1 and CDR2 are SEHNR and FQNEAQ (reference sequence). The source is a human donor with classical Hodgkin lymphoma. The material sequenced was peripheral blood mononuclear cells (PBMCs), taken at baseline. The chain uses TRBV7-9 and TRBJ2-2; 9 positions agree with TRBD1. The CDR3 bases are TGTGCCAGCAGCCAACCCGGACAGGGGTCCGGGGAGCTGTTTTTT. This gives the protein CASSQPGQGSGELFF.